This is a list of T cell receptor beta chains from one sample in a study of blood T cell repertoires in COVID-19. Generated by immunoSEQ multiplex PCR, the TCRdb table keeps only in-frame clones and is missing some. The profile shows about 200,000 clones, 65% to 90% of them singletons. Material for sequencing was PBMCs or T cells enriched from blood (not recorded which). The receptors were sampled from a woman in her thirties or forties with acute COVID-19. Each CDR3 is given with its conserved first and last residue.

J gene,CDR3 length,V gene,CDR3 protein
TRBJ2-7,15,TRBV5-1,CASSLSGQGAYEQYF
TRBJ1-2,13,TRBV12-3/TRBV12-4,CASSLIPGPGYTF
TRBJ1-1,14,TRBV28,CASSLGTANTEAFF
TRBJ1-2,14,TRBV4-2,CASSHTGYPNGYTF
TRBJ1-6,16,TRBV5-6,CASSLVLGQGNSPLHF
TRBJ1-2,15,TRBV27,CASRPFGTENYGYTF
TRBJ1-6,15,TRBV9,CASSVAGGSSSPLHF
TRBJ1-5,13,TRBV6-5,CASRPTRGQPQHF
TRBJ1-6,15,TRBV28,CASRQADRVISPLHF
TRBJ2-1,15,TRBV6-4,CAGSVWGTGGNEQFF
TRBJ2-7,15,TRBV6-1,CASSEGGTSSYEQYF
TRBJ1-2,12,TRBV12-3/TRBV12-4,CASRPQGLGYTF
TRBJ2-1,12,TRBV28,CASSPTYNEQFF
TRBJ1-1,11,TRBV20-1,CSPRGFTEAFF
TRBJ1-2,17,TRBV7-2,CASSPPQVGQANYGYTF